Listed here are 19 T cell receptor beta chains from one sample, sequenced in a study of blood T cell repertoires in COVID-19. The table came from immunoSEQ multiplex PCR; TCRdb's copy has only in-frame clones and leaves some out. Among around 40,000 clones listed, around 93% were seen once. Sequenced input: peripheral blood. These receptors were obtained from a human donor in a cohort sampled during active COVID-19.

The chain uses TRBV10-3 and TRBJ1-4; D is unresolved. The germline V gene encodes CDR1 ENHRY and CDR2 SYGVKD. The CDR3 has 14 amino acids. Deletions cut 3 bases from V and 7 bases from J, with 12 bases between. The CDR3 bases are TGTGCCATCAGTGATGGTAGCTCTGGTGAAAAACTGTTTTTT. Protein: CAISDGSSGEKLFF.

The J gene is TRBJ2-5, the V gene TRBV5-1, with 15 bases fitting TRBD2. The V gene's germline CDR1 is SGHRS and CDR2 YFSETQ. The CDR3 is 15 amino acids. Trimming took 4 bases from V and 4 from J; bases not matched to a gene: 2. CDR3 coding DNA: TGCGCCAGCAGCACGGGACTAGCGGGAGGAGAGACCCAGTACTTC. It specifies CASSTGLAGGETQYF. The full variable domain, completed using reference TRBV5-1 and TRBJ2-5, is KAGVTQTPRYLIKTRGQQVTLSCSPISGHRSVSWYQQTPGQGLQFLFEYFSETQRNKGNFPGRFSGRQFSNSRSEMNVSTLELGDSALYLCASSTGLAGGETQYFGPGTRLLVL.

J is TRBJ1-1 and V is TRBV19; TRBD1 matches 7 bases. The V gene end was trimmed by 7 bases and the J gene end by 6 bases; junction bases not matched to a gene: 2. Germline V lookup: CDR1 LNHDA, CDR2 SQIVND (reference sequence). This CDR3 has 11 residues. The CDR3 spells CASIGTAEAFF. DNA of the CDR3: TGTGCCAGTATTGGGACAGCTGAAGCTTTCTTT.

The chain has TRBV4-1 and TRBJ1-5; unclear D gene. This CDR3 is 16 amino acids long. V gave up 8 bases and J gave up 2 bases, with 19 bases separating them. Germline V CDR1 and CDR2: MGHRA, YSYEKL. The CDR3 DNA reads TGCGCCAGCGCAGCTACCATGGGTGGAGGCAATCAGCCCCAGCATTTT. This sequence encodes CASAATMGGGNQPQHF.

This clone is a singleton in its sample. In DNA, the CDR3 is TGTGCCAGCAGCCAAACTAGCGGGGGCACAGATACGCAGTATTTT. Its protein is CASSQTSGGTDTQYF. The rearrangement links TRBV3-1 (or the pseudogene TRBV3-2) to TRBJ2-3, with 10 positions matching TRBD2. Trimming at V came to 2 bases and at J to 1 base, leaving 0 bases not matched to a gene. CDR3 length equals 15 residues. In germline, CDR1 is LGHDT, CDR2 YNNKEL (reference sequence).

The chain recombines TRBV5-1 with TRBJ2-7; perhaps TRBD1 as D (7 bases). Trimming left V 1 base short and J 8 bases short, with 10 bases between. Germline assignment: CDR1 SGHRS and CDR2 YFSETQ. The CDR3 extends over 12 amino acids. The CDR3 bases are TGCGCCAGCAGCTTGCAGGGGGGAAAGCAGTACTTC. This codes for CASSLQGGKQYF.

The chain has TRBV12-5 and TRBJ1-2, with 7 bases that match TRBD1. V lost 7 bases and J lost 4; bases outside the gene matches: 12. The CDR3 has 15 residues. The V gene's germline CDR1 is LGHNT and CDR2 FRNRAP. CDR3 residues: CASDLRKGASYGYTF. As DNA, the CDR3 is TGTGCTAGTGACCTACGTAAGGGGGCCAGCTATGGCTACACCTTC.

CDR3 region: CATQGRAYNEQFF. CDR3 in DNA: TGTGCCACCCAAGGTCGGGCCTACAATGAGCAGTTCTTC. The chain couples TRBV24-1 to TRBJ2-1; D uncertain. CDR3 size: 13 residues. Trimming removed 9 bases at V and 2 bases at J, with 10 bases between. Looked up from germline, CDR1 is KGHDR and CDR2 is SFDVKD.

The J gene is TRBJ1-2, the V gene TRBV7-9; D gene unclear. The CDR3 runs 12 residues. V gave up 1 base and J gave up 11 bases, with 11 bases separating them. The germline V gene encodes CDR1 SEHNR and CDR2 FQNEAQ (reference sequence). The CDR3 nucleotides are TGTGCCAGCAGCTTAGGACCCTCGACTTACACCTTC. It is translated as CASSLGPSTYTF.

The chain recombines TRBV7-9 with TRBJ2-3; 8 nucleotides match TRBD2. The ends lost 3 bases at V and 5 bases at J; junction bases unmatched: 10. Germline V CDR1 and CDR2: SEHNR, FQNEAQ (reference sequence). This CDR3 is 16 amino acids long. The DNA for the CDR3 is TGTGCCAGCAGCTTGATGACTAGCGCCCAGATAGATACGCAGTATTTT. It translates to CASSLMTSAQIDTQYF.

This clone was picked up a small number of times. V gene TRBV5-1 combines with J gene TRBJ2-7; 7 bases line up with TRBD2. The ends lost 0 bases at V and 2 bases at J; junction bases unmatched: 8. The CDR3 consists of 16 residues. Looked up from germline, CDR1 is SGHRS and CDR2 is YFSETQ. The CDR3 protein is CASSLAPSSGTYEQYF. In nucleotides, the CDR3 is TGCGCCAGCAGCTTGGCCCCTTCTAGCGGTACCTACGAGCAGTACTTC.

This clone was seen just once. The chain recombines TRBV9 with TRBJ2-1, with 12 bases aligning to TRBD2. Germline values: CDR1 SGDLS, CDR2 YYNGEE. The CDR3 sequence is 16 residues long. The V gene end was trimmed by 4 bases and the J gene end by 9 bases; junction bases not matched to a gene: 11. The CDR3 coding sequence is TGTGCCAGCAGCCCCCGTCGACTAGCGGGAGTTGTTGAGCAGTTCTTC. Translation: CASSPRRLAGVVEQFF.

The genes are TRBV13 and TRBJ2-3; 11 bases line up with TRBD2. The germline gives CDR1 PRHDT, CDR2 FYEKMQ (reference sequence). Trimming removed 5 bases from V and 6 bases from J; junction bases left unmatched: 10. The CDR3 length is 16 residues. DNA for the CDR3: TGTGCCAGCAGCATCAGACTAGCGGGGTCGGGGGATACGCAGTATTTT. Translated: CASSIRLAGSGDTQYF.

V gene TRBV19 combines with J gene TRBJ2-3; 8 positions match TRBD2. The length of the CDR3 is 16 residues. Germline V gives CDR1 LNHDA, CDR2 SQIVND (reference sequence). Germline trimming cut 6 bases from V and 4 bases from J; bases unmatched to any gene: 12. In DNA, the CDR3 is TGTGCCAGTAGGGGCTTCGGGGGGGTTGTTGCAGATACGCAGTATTTT. Translating it yields CASRGFGGVVADTQYF. The whole variable domain, filled in from reference TRBV19 and TRBJ2-3, reads DGGITQSPKYLFRKEGQNVTLSCEQNLNHDAMYWYRQDPGQGLRLIYYSQIVNDFQKGDIAEGYSVSREKKESFPLTVTSAQKNPTAFYLCASRGFGGVVADTQYFGPGTRLTVL.

This chain joins TRBV27 and TRBJ1-5; a weak D match, TRBD1 (6 bases). Between the trimmed V and J ends, which lost 2 bases and 9 bases, there was a span of 14 bases. Germline V gene lookup returns CDR1 MNHEY and CDR2 SMNVEV (reference sequence). This CDR3 spans 14 amino acids. Here the CDR3 reads CASSLIWGLSPQHF. The CDR3 DNA is TGTGCCAGCAGTTTAATATGGGGGCTTTCGCCCCAGCATTTT.

This clone was observed a single time. In DNA form, the CDR3 reads TGTGCCAGCAGCCAAGGGACAGGGGGCGTCACAGATACGCAGTATTTT. It yields the protein CASSQGTGGVTDTQYF. The chain combines TRBV7-8 with TRBJ2-3; 12 bases align to TRBD1. J lost 2 bases, V lost 5 bases, and 5 bases had no gene match. This CDR3 has 16 amino acids. Germline-derived CDR1 and CDR2 are SGHVS and FQNEAQ.

The chain is built from TRBV21-1 and TRBJ1-2. TRBV21-1 is a pseudogene. This CDR3 region has 16 residues. The CDR3 sequence: CASSKGTGSGSGGYTF. DNA of the CDR3: TGTGCCAGCAGCAAAGGCACGGGTTCGGGTTCGGGTGGCTACACCTTC.

The rearrangement uses TRBV6-2 or TRBV6-3 and TRBJ1-2, with TRBD1 as a possible D gene (6 bases). Trimming left V 0 bases short and J 6 bases short, with 8 bases between. CDR1 is MNHEY and CDR2 is SVGEGT in the germline V gene. The CDR3 length is 13 residues. The DNA of the CDR3 is TGTGCCAGCAGTTACTCAACAGGGAATGGCTACACCTTC. Translation gives CASSYSTGNGYTF.

The J gene is TRBJ1-1, the V gene TRBV28; 11 bases agree with TRBD1. The CDR3 contains 16 residues. The V gene's germline CDR1 is MDHEN and CDR2 SYDVKM. With 3 bases clipped from V and 4 bases from J, the junction kept 7 bases outside the gene matches. The CDR3 loop reads CASSFPRGQGGTEAFF. CDR3 coding DNA: TGTGCCAGCAGTTTCCCCCGGGGACAGGGGGGCACTGAAGCTTTCTTT.